This passage covers 12 T cell receptor beta chains from one sample sequenced in a study of blood T cell repertoires in COVID-19. The method was immunoSEQ multiplex PCR; TCRdb's version includes in-frame clones alone and lacks a portion of them. The data show some 700,000 clones, about 90% seen once. The specimen sequenced was peripheral blood. The source of these receptors is a woman aged 18-35 years with acute or convalescent COVID-19.

Regarding this clone: The same CDR3 can be traced to other DNA sequences in this sample. The chain couples TRBV19 to TRBJ1-2; D is perhaps TRBD1 (5 bases). Germline loops: CDR1 LNHDA, CDR2 SQIVND (reference sequence). The CDR3 extends over 12 amino acids. The V gene lost 6 bases and the J gene lost 5 bases, with 10 bases spanning the gap. The CDR3 reads CASRPGGYGYTF. DNA of the CDR3: TGTGCCAGTAGACCCGGGGGATATGGCTACACCTTC. The variable domain in full, with the rest retrieved from reference TRBV19 and TRBJ1-2, is DGGITQSPKYLFRKEGQNVTLSCEQNLNHDAMYWYRQDPGQGLRLIYYSQIVNDFQKGDIAEGYSVSREKKESFPLTVTSAQKNPTAFYLCASRPGGYGYTFGSGTRLTVV.

V gene TRBV6-5 combines with J gene TRBJ1-1, with a tentative D call TRBD1 (6 bases). The CDR3 runs 15 residues. Germline CDR1 reads MNHEY; CDR2 reads SVGAGI. Trimming took off 0 bases at V and 1 base at J, with 9 bases between the two ends. In nucleotides, the CDR3 is TGTGCCAGCAGTTACTCGAGGGGGAGGAACACTGAAGCTTTCTTT. Translating it yields CASSYSRGRNTEAFF.

For the CDR3, the DNA is TGTGCCAGCAGCTTTCCCGGGTCTGGAAACACCATATATTTT. It encodes CASSFPGSGNTIYF. The chain has TRBV5-6 and TRBJ1-3; D unclear. There are 14 residues in the CDR3. Trimming took 2 bases from V and 1 from J, leaving 7 bases between them. Germline V gene lookup returns CDR1 SGHDT and CDR2 YYEEEE.

This chain uses TRBV4-1 with TRBJ1-1, with TRBD1 matching over 7 bases. The CDR3 sequence is 15 residues long. Germline V gives CDR1 MGHRA, CDR2 YSYEKL. The trim removed 3 bases at V and 7 bases at J, leaving 11 bases unmatched. CDR3 amino acids: CASSHTVGGFFEAFF. CDR3 DNA sequence: TGCGCCAGCAGCCATACCGTAGGGGGCTTTTTTGAAGCTTTCTTT.

The J gene is TRBJ1-2, the V gene TRBV5-5; 8 bases agree with TRBD1. The CDR3 covers 14 residues. V was pared by 4 bases and J by 4 bases, with 6 bases of the junction left unmatched. Germline CDR1 and CDR2: SGHKS and YYEKEE (reference sequence). The CDR3 nucleotides are TGTGCCAGCAGCATACAGGGGGAGCCCTATGGCTACACCTTC. The encoded protein is CASSIQGEPYGYTF.

The chain uses TRBV20-1 and TRBJ1-2, with 7 bases lining up with TRBD1. Looked up from germline, CDR1 is DFQATT and CDR2 is SNEGSKA (reference sequence). This CDR3 spans 14 amino acids. Losses at the gene ends were 6 bases for V and 2 bases for J; bases not matched to a gene: 9. Written as DNA, the CDR3 is TGCAGTGCAAGTCCGGGACAGAAAAACTATGGCTACACCTTC. Translating gives CSASPGQKNYGYTF.

The rearrangement links TRBV28 to TRBJ1-2; D remains ambiguous. Trimming removed 8 bases at V and 5 bases at J, with 15 bases between. Germline V gene lookup returns CDR1 MDHEN and CDR2 SYDVKM. The CDR3 covers 13 residues. CDR3 bases: TGTGCCAGCCCTTCGGCAGGCGGGTATGGCTACACCTTC. Translated: CASPSAGGYGYTF.

This clone has only one observation. The chain uses TRBV14 and TRBJ1-6; D might be TRBD1 (5 bases). This CDR3 has 14 residues. Germline CDR1 SGHDN, CDR2 FVKESK. Deletions cut 5 bases from V and 7 bases from J, with 12 bases between. In nucleotides, the CDR3 is TGTGCCAGCAGCGAAATCCAGGGAAATTCACCCCTCCACTTT. Its translation: CASSEIQGNSPLHF.

The gene calls are TRBV12-3 or TRBV12-4 and TRBJ1-1; D uncertain. This CDR3 comprises 11 residues. The V end lost 7 bases, the J end lost 3 bases, and 6 bases lay between the germline ends. The CDR3 sequence: CASTFHTEAFF. In DNA, the CDR3 is TGTGCCAGCACCTTCCACACTGAAGCTTTCTTT.

V usage is TRBV4-1 and J usage is TRBJ1-4; D gene ambiguous. V was pared by 2 bases and J by 5 bases, with 3 bases between. Germline assignment: CDR1 MGHRA and CDR2 YSYEKL. CDR3 length: 12 residues. CDR3 sequence (DNA): TGCGCCAGCAGCCAACCAAATGAAAAACTGTTTTTT. It specifies CASSQPNEKLFF.

The chain employs TRBV5-5 and TRBJ1-5; a possible D gene is TRBD1 (6 bases). CDR3 length: 15 residues. Germline CDR1 is SGHKS and CDR2 is YYEKEE (reference sequence). Between the trimmed V and J ends, which lost 3 bases and 0 bases, there was a span of 10 bases. CDR3 bases: TGTGCCAGCAGCTCCGGGACAACTAGCAATCAGCCCCAGCATTTT. Translation: CASSSGTTSNQPQHF.

This clone occurred once. The V gene is TRBV6-6, the J gene TRBJ1-4, with TRBD1 matching 7 bases. The CDR3 consists of 16 residues. The trim removed 5 bases at V and 8 bases at J, leaving 14 bases unmatched. Germline V gene data show CDR1 as MNHNY and CDR2 as SVGAGI (reference sequence). This chain's CDR3 is CASSTDRALLREKLFF. The CDR3 coding sequence is TGTGCCAGCAGTACCGACAGGGCTCTATTAAGGGAAAAACTGTTTTTT.